This T cell receptor (beta chain) was documented in a study of T-cell memory formation after mild COVID-19. The wider study: The study found TCR clusters largely donor specific. General study results and limits: CD4+ bias marked clones expanding day 15 to 37, unlike balanced contracting clones. Pre-infection memory carried some responding clones, suggesting that cross-reactive memory joined. Mainly in CM and EM were contracting CD4+ clones; CD8+ were in EMRA.

Germline V gene sequence: CDR1 MGHRA, CDR2 YSYEKL. Trimming took 0 bases from V and 6 from J, leaving 11 bases between them. The CDR3 has 14 residues. Details on this clonotype: What it binds is not known.

TCRdb reanalysed the 5' RACE reads using MiXCR and keeps one entry per CDR3 protein. The table lists under 150,000 distinct CDR3 sequences, roughly 15% of them singletons. The chain recombines TRBV4-1 with TRBJ1-1; D is unresolved. This sequence originates from an adult woman who had mild COVID-19 (a few samples of this study predate the infection). Cell type and time point are not known. Sequencing input: PBMCs or a T cell subset sorted from them (not recorded which). The CDR3 loop reads CASSQELGPAEAFF. CDR3 bases: TGCGCCAGCAGCCAAGAATTAGGGCCTGCTGAAGCTTTCTTT.